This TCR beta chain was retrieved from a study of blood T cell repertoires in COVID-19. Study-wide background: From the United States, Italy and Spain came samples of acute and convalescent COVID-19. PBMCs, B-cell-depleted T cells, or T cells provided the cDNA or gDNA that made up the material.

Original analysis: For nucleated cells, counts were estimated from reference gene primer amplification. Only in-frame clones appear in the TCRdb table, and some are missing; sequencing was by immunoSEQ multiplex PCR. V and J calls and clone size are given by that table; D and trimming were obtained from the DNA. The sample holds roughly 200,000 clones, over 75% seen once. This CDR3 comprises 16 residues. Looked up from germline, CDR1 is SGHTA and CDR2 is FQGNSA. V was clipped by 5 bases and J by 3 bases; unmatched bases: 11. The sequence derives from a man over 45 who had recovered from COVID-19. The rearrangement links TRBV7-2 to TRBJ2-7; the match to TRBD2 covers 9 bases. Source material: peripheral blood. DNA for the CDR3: TGTGCCAGCAGCGTCAAATTTAGCGGGGGCGGCTACGAGCAGTACTTC. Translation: CASSVKFSGGGYEQYF.